These 20 T cell receptor beta chains were sequenced from one sample in a study of blood T cell repertoires in COVID-19. Profiling relied on immunoSEQ multiplex PCR, and the TCRdb table lists in-frame clones only, not all of them. The data show nearly 15,000 clones, with approximately 88% seen just once and approximately 2.8% held by the top ten. Input material: peripheral blood. These receptors were obtained from a human donor in a cohort sampled during active COVID-19.

V usage is TRBV5-8 and J usage is TRBJ2-3; D possibly corresponds to TRBD2 (7 bases). Trimming shortened V by 6 bases and J by 6 bases, and 23 bases separated the two germline ends. CDR3 length: 16 residues. Germline V gene lookup returns CDR1 SGHTS and CDR2 YDEGEE. This CDR3 reads CASTAGWGGLVDTQYF. The CDR3 region has the DNA TGTGCCAGCACCGCAGGGTGGGGGGGCCTGGTGGATACGCAGTATTTT.

CDR3 loop: CASTESNTGELFF. The CDR3 DNA sequence: TGTGCCAGCACCGAGAGCAACACCGGGGAGCTGTTTTTT. The rearrangement uses TRBV2 and TRBJ2-2; D gene uncertain. This CDR3 has 13 amino acids. V was trimmed by 7 bases and J by 2 bases, leaving 8 bases between them. The germline gives CDR1 SNHLY, CDR2 FYNNEI.

The V gene is TRBV9, the J gene TRBJ1-2; D is undetermined. Between the trimmed V and J ends, which lost 3 bases and 8 bases, there was a span of 11 bases. CDR3 length equals 12 residues. Germline lookup yields CDR1 SGDLS and CDR2 YYNGEE. The CDR3 DNA is TGTGCCAGCAGCGCTCCAGGAGGCGGCTACACCTTC. It specifies CASSAPGGGYTF.

This chain joins TRBV19 and TRBJ2-7; 8 bases agree with TRBD1. The V segment lost 7 bases and the J segment 5 bases; nucleotides outside the gene matches: 16. Germline CDR1 is LNHDA and CDR2 is SQIVND (reference sequence). This CDR3 has 16 amino acids. This CDR3 is CASTTPRQGTGDEQYF. Written as DNA, the CDR3 is TGTGCCAGTACCACCCCCCGACAGGGGACCGGGGACGAGCAGTACTTC.

V and J are TRBV6-5 and TRBJ1-1, with D possibly matching TRBD1 (5 bases). Germline CDR1 is MNHEY and CDR2 is SVGAGI. The CDR3 has 12 amino acids. V was trimmed by 7 bases and J by 7 bases, leaving 13 bases between them. CDR3 in DNA: TGTGCCAGCATCGCAAGTACAGGTGAAGCTTTCTTT. Translating it yields CASIASTGEAFF.

This clone was seen once. CDR3 region: CASSYTGGGTEAFF. In DNA form, the CDR3 reads TGTGCCAGCAGCTACACAGGGGGCGGCACTGAAGCTTTCTTT. The chain carries TRBV6-5 and TRBJ1-1, with 9 bases lining up with TRBD1. V trimming: 6 bases; J trimming: 4 bases; junction bases outside the gene matches: 6. CDR1 is MNHEY, CDR2 SVGAGI, per germline. This CDR3 contains 14 residues.

This chain connects TRBV7-3 to TRBJ2-4; possibly TRBD1 for D (6 bases). CDR1 and CDR2 from the germline V gene are SGHTA and FQGTGA. CDR3 length equals 14 residues. Trimming stripped 4 bases from V and 2 bases from J, with 9 bases between. The CDR3 region is CASSSGDTKNIQYF. CDR3 bases: TGTGCCAGCAGCTCAGGGGATACCAAAAACATTCAGTACTTC.

The chain combines TRBV3-1 (or the pseudogene TRBV3-2) with TRBJ1-1, with D maybe TRBD1 (6 bases). V gave up 4 bases and J gave up 1 base, with 19 bases separating them. The CDR3 sequence is 17 residues long. Germline-derived CDR1 and CDR2 are LGHDT and YNNKEL (reference sequence). Here the CDR3 reads CASSRRRTDGRNTEAFF. CDR3 bases: TGTGCCAGCAGCCGCCGTCGGACAGATGGGAGGAACACTGAAGCTTTCTTT.

The CDR3 DNA follows: TGTGCCAGCGGTCGGACAGGAGTCCCTGAAGCTTTCTTT. Translated: CASGRTGVPEAFF. This chain links TRBV2 with TRBJ1-1, with TRBD1 identical over 7 bases. This CDR3 has 13 residues. The trim removed 8 bases at V and 6 bases at J, leaving 9 bases unmatched. Germline V gives CDR1 SNHLY, CDR2 FYNNEI. Drawing the rest from reference TRBV2 and TRBJ1-1, the complete variable domain is EPEVTQTPSHQVTQMGQEVILRCVPISNHLYFYWYRQILGQKVEFLVSFYNNEISEKSEIFDDQFSVERPDGSNFTLKIRSTKLEDSAMYFCASGRTGVPEAFFGQGTRLTVV.

In DNA form, the CDR3 reads TGTGCCAGCAGTGAATATGGCTCCGGGAGGGGCTACACCTTC. Protein: CASSEYGSGRGYTF. The chain combines TRBV2 with TRBJ1-2, with unresolved D. The CDR3 runs 14 residues. The V end was cut by 2 bases, the J end by 8 bases, with 15 bases between. The germline V gene encodes CDR1 SNHLY and CDR2 FYNNEI.

CDR3 sequence: CASSSGPQGAVIEQYF. Written as DNA, the CDR3 is TGTGCCAGCAGCTCGGGCCCCCAGGGGGCAGTAATCGAGCAGTACTTC. The V and J genes are TRBV5-5 and TRBJ2-7; TRBD1 agrees at 8 bases. The CDR3 is 16 residues long. Germline V CDR1 and CDR2: SGHKS, YYEKEE (reference sequence). V dropped 3 bases and J dropped 6; count of bases not matched to a gene: 14.

The chain recombines TRBV21-1 with TRBJ1-5; the DNA was not compared with TRBD1, the D call given in the table. TRBV21-1 has pseudogene status. The CDR3 consists of 12 residues. CDR3 in DNA: TGTGCGAGAATAGGGGATCGTCAGCCCCAGCATTTT. Protein: CARIGDRQPQHF.

The sample holds a few counts of this clone. J is TRBJ2-5 and V is TRBV13, with 9 bases identical to TRBD2. Germline trimming cut 1 base from V and 1 base from J; bases unmatched to any gene: 7. The CDR3 extends over 17 amino acids. Germline loops: CDR1 PRHDT, CDR2 FYEKMQ (reference sequence). The CDR3 reads CASSLVGLAGTQETQYF. As DNA, the CDR3 is TGTGCCAGCAGCTTAGTTGGCCTAGCGGGGACCCAAGAGACCCAGTACTTC.

This chain joins TRBV3-1 (or the pseudogene TRBV3-2) and TRBJ1-1, with D perhaps matching TRBD1 (6 bases). From germline, CDR1 is LGHDT and CDR2 YNNKEL (reference sequence). The CDR3 spans 14 residues. The ends were cut back, 3 bases at V and 1 base at J, with 9 bases in the middle. The CDR3 here is CASSHQQGNTEAFF. For the CDR3, the DNA is TGTGCCAGCAGCCATCAACAGGGGAACACTGAAGCTTTCTTT.

V is TRBV5-1 and J is TRBJ1-1; TRBD1 agrees at 10 bases. V trimming: 4 bases; J trimming: 4 bases; junction bases outside the gene matches: 7. This CDR3 spans 15 amino acids. Germline values: CDR1 SGHRS, CDR2 YFSETQ. The CDR3 nucleotides read TGCGCCAGCAGCCCAAGACAGGGGGCTGTCACTGAAGCTTTCTTT. It yields the protein CASSPRQGAVTEAFF.

The chain has TRBV3-1 (or the pseudogene TRBV3-2) and TRBJ1-3; the match to TRBD1 covers 10 bases. V shed 0 bases, J shed 4 bases, and the junction held 6 bases outside the gene matches. Per germline, CDR1 LGHDT and CDR2 YNNKEL (reference sequence). The CDR3 length is 17 residues. Here the CDR3 reads CASSQDAGQGRGNTIYF. The CDR3 nucleotides read TGTGCCAGCAGCCAAGATGCGGGACAGGGGAGGGGAAACACCATATATTTT.

V is TRBV19 and J is TRBJ1-2; D might be TRBD1 (5 bases). Per the germline V gene, CDR1 is LNHDA and CDR2 is SQIVND (reference sequence). The V gene lost 4 bases and the J gene lost 8 bases, with 20 bases spanning the gap. The CDR3 has 15 residues. In nucleotides, the CDR3 is TGTGCCAGTAGTACGACAGCCTCAACTTTAGGCGGCTACACCTTC. Translating it yields CASSTTASTLGGYTF. The variable domain in full, completed from reference TRBV19 and TRBJ1-2, reads DGGITQSPKYLFRKEGQNVTLSCEQNLNHDAMYWYRQDPGQGLRLIYYSQIVNDFQKGDIAEGYSVSREKKESFPLTVTSAQKNPTAFYLCASSTTASTLGGYTFGSGTRLTVV.

The chain uses TRBV9 and TRBJ1-1; TRBD1 matches 8 bases. The germline CDR1 and CDR2 sequences are SGDLS and YYNGEE. CDR3 size: 15 residues. The trim removed 1 base at V and 4 bases at J, leaving 6 bases unmatched. CDR3 protein: CASSVTTGAVTEAFF. The CDR3 nucleotides are TGTGCCAGCAGCGTAACGACAGGGGCGGTCACTGAAGCTTTCTTT.

The chain has TRBV6-4 and TRBJ1-4; 8 bases are a match to TRBD1. Trimming at V came to 6 bases and at J to 12 bases, leaving 9 bases not matched to a gene. Germline V gene lookup returns CDR1 MRHNA and CDR2 SNTAGT. The CDR3 has 13 residues. CDR3 amino acids: CASSPGQGAQLFF. CDR3 bases: TGTGCCAGCAGCCCCGGGCAGGGGGCTCAACTGTTTTTT.

The chain uses TRBV7-9 and TRBJ1-1, with D hard to call. Germline V gene lookup returns CDR1 SEHNR and CDR2 FQNEAQ (reference sequence). The CDR3 sequence is 8 residues long. Trimming took 11 bases from V and 8 from J, leaving 6 bases between them. The CDR3 DNA reads TGTGCCGGTGGCGAAGCTTTCTTT. Translated: CAGGEAFF.